Presented here are 18 T cell receptor beta chains from one specimen sequenced in a study of spatial heterogeneity in lung cancer. The time point was: blood at routine non-recurrence follow-up after resection. MiXCR, run by TCRdb on the 5' RACE reads, gives a single entry per CDR3 protein. The repertoire holds tens of thousands of distinct CDR3 sequences, approximately 10% seen once, with 30% to 40% in the top ten. Sequencing used PBMCs, obtained at follow-up. These receptors were collected from a male donor with early-stage non-small cell lung cancer.

The chain has TRBV9 and TRBJ1-2, with TRBD1 identical over 7 bases. CDR3 size: 15 residues. With V trimmed by 3 bases and J by 8 bases, 13 bases remained unmatched. Per the germline V gene, CDR1 is SGDLS and CDR2 is YYNGEE. The CDR3 sequence is CASSDSPDRSTGYTF. In DNA, the CDR3 is TGTGCCAGCAGCGACTCACCGGACAGGTCTACGGGCTACACCTTC. The variable domain in full, completed from reference TRBV9 and TRBJ1-2, reads DSGVTQTPKHLITATGQRVTLRCSPRSGDLSVYWYQQSLDQGLQFLIQYYNGEERAKGNILERFSAQQFPDLHSELNLSSLELGDSALYFCASSDSPDRSTGYTFGSGTRLTVV.

This clonotype has ten or more counts. The CDR3 spells CASSQALASGVPFF. CDR3 bases: TGTGCCAGCAGCCAAGCCTTGGCTAGCGGGGTTCCGTTCTTC. The chain is built from TRBV4-2 and TRBJ2-1; 9 positions match TRBD2. CDR1 is LGHNA, CDR2 YNFKEQ, per germline. V lost 1 base and J lost 15; bases outside the gene matches: 10. CDR3 length: 14 residues.

This clonotype was counted many times. The chain is built from TRBV7-3 and TRBJ2-5; TRBD2 is a possible D gene (6 bases). Trimming took 0 bases from V and 7 from J, leaving 18 bases between them. CDR1 is SGHTA and CDR2 is FQGTGA in the germline V gene. The CDR3 consists of 16 residues. The CDR3 region has the DNA TGTGCCAGCAGCTTAACCTTATCGGGAGCCCCAGGGACCCAGTACTTC. Its protein product is CASSLTLSGAPGTQYF.

The count of this clonotype is one. V and J are TRBV5-1 and TRBJ2-1; D is undetermined. The CDR3 loop spans 16 amino acids. Germline V CDR1 and CDR2: SGHRS, YFSETQ. V was clipped by 6 bases and J by 0 bases, with 16 bases between them. The CDR3 reads CASTPNPGSSYNEQFF. The CDR3 coding sequence is TGCGCCAGCACCCCGAACCCGGGCAGCTCCTACAATGAGCAGTTCTTC.

This clonotype was observed at least ten times. The V and J genes are TRBV14 and TRBJ2-1, with a possible D match to TRBD2 (5 bases). V was shortened by 2 bases and J by 6 bases, with 11 bases between the two germline ends. Germline CDR1 SGHDN, CDR2 FVKESK. The CDR3 runs 14 residues. CDR3 sequence: CASSQFSVVNEQFF. The CDR3 coding sequence is TGTGCCAGCAGCCAATTTAGCGTCGTCAATGAGCAGTTCTTC.

This clonotype was seen a few times. The CDR3 reads CASSPNPTVQETQYF. CDR3 nucleotide sequence: TGCGCCAGCAGCCCTAATCCGACAGTTCAAGAGACCCAGTACTTC. J is TRBJ2-5 and V is TRBV5-1; tentatively, D is TRBD1 (5 bases). Trimming stripped 4 bases from V and 2 bases from J, with 15 bases between. This CDR3 is built from 15 residues. Germline values: CDR1 SGHRS, CDR2 YFSETQ.

This clonotype came up many times. This rearrangement joins TRBV6-5 to TRBJ2-7; TRBD1 matches 10 bases. The CDR3 sequence is 15 residues long. Germline CDR1 and CDR2: MNHEY and SVGAGI. V shed 6 bases and J 6 bases; nucleotides not matched to a gene: 11. The CDR3 is CASSPGQGVVFEQYF. CDR3 coding DNA: TGTGCCAGCAGCCCAGGACAGGGGGTCGTCTTCGAGCAGTACTTC.

This clonotype was found many times. The V call is TRBV7-9, the J call TRBJ1-4, with D tentatively TRBD1 (5 bases). Germline V gene sequence: CDR1 SEHNR, CDR2 FQNEAQ (reference sequence). V lost 5 bases and J 7 bases, leaving 14 bases between the germline ends. CDR3 length equals 14 residues. The CDR3: CASSPSAGGEKLFF. DNA for the CDR3: TGTGCCAGCAGCCCTTCAGCTGGGGGTGAAAAACTGTTTTTT. Variable domain in full (rest from reference TRBV7-9 and TRBJ1-4): DTGVSQNPRHKITKRGQNVTFRCDPISEHNRLYWYRQTLGQGPEFLTYFQNEAQLEKSRLLSDRFSAERPKGSFSTLEIQRTEQGDSAMYLCASSPSAGGEKLFFGSGTQLSVL.

This clonotype has only a few counts. The junction departs from germline at one end; a sequencing error may be responsible. The genes are TRBV4-3 and TRBJ2-6; tentative D call: TRBD1 (5 bases). The V gene's germline CDR1 is LGHNA and CDR2 YSLEER. The CDR3 consists of 15 residues. The DNA of the CDR3 is TGCGCCAGCAGCCAAGACAGGGCTGGGGCCTACGTCCTGACTTTC. As protein: CASSQDRAGAYVLTF.

This clonotype has at least ten counts. V and J are TRBV11-3 and TRBJ2-5; D gene unclear. Germline V lookup: CDR1 SGHNT, CDR2 YENEEA. The V gene lost 4 bases and the J gene lost 3 bases, with 9 bases spanning the gap. This CDR3 has 13 residues. CDR3 nucleotide sequence: TGTGCCAGCAGCTCGAGTGGGGAAGAGACCCAGTACTTC. Residues: CASSSSGEETQYF.

The chain uses TRBV9 and TRBJ2-4; 7 bases agree with TRBD2. This CDR3 comprises 15 residues. Germline CDR1 SGDLS, CDR2 YYNGEE. J gave up 6 bases and V 2 bases, and 8 bases lay outside the gene matches. In DNA form, the CDR3 reads TGTGCCAGCAGCGTCAGCGGGGCCCAGCCAAACATTCAGTACTTC. It translates to CASSVSGAQPNIQYF.

This clonotype appeared a few times. The V and J genes are TRBV7-2 and TRBJ1-5; 7 bases align to TRBD1. Losses at the gene ends were 1 base for V and 7 bases for J; bases not matched to a gene: 13. Germline CDR1 reads SGHTA; CDR2 reads FQGNSA. The CDR3 length is 17 residues. CDR3: CASSLVGGEGNNQPQHF. The DNA for the CDR3 is TGTGCCAGCAGCTTAGTAGGGGGCGAGGGAAATAACCAGCCCCAGCATTTT.

The rearrangement uses TRBV29-1 and TRBJ1-1; D remains ambiguous. CDR1 SQVTM and CDR2 ANQGSEA come from the germline V gene. Trimming left V 7 bases short and J 2 bases short, with 11 bases between. The CDR3 is 12 residues long. CDR3 in amino acids: CSAGNRNTEAFF. CDR3 bases: TGCAGCGCCGGGAACCGAAACACTGAAGCTTTCTTT.

This clonotype is termed medium-sized. The chain links TRBV10-3 to TRBJ1-1, with a tentative D call TRBD1 (6 bases). Germline V lookup: CDR1 ENHRY, CDR2 SYGVKD. V lost 10 bases to trimming and J lost 0 bases, with 15 bases between them. This CDR3 is built from 14 residues. Here the CDR3 DNA reads TGTGCCACAAAAAGGACAGTACTGAACACTGAAGCTTTCTTT. As protein: CATKRTVLNTEAFF.

This clonotype was observed a handful of times. The chain uses TRBV10-3 and TRBJ2-3; possibly TRBD1 for D (6 bases). Germline values: CDR1 ENHRY, CDR2 SYGVKD. The V and J ends lost 4 bases and 6 bases respectively, with 11 bases between them. This CDR3 contains 13 residues. Here the CDR3 reads CAISAKGEDTQYF. For the CDR3, the DNA is TGTGCCATCAGTGCGAAGGGGGAGGATACGCAGTATTTT.

V gene TRBV5-4 combines with J gene TRBJ2-2, with TRBD2 matching 7 bases. The J segment lost 4 bases and the V segment lost 1 base, leaving 4 bases of the junction unmatched. Germline V lookup: CDR1 SGHNT, CDR2 YYREEE (reference sequence). The CDR3 has 15 residues. This chain's CDR3 is CASSLSGLGTGELFF. For the CDR3, the DNA is TGTGCCAGCAGCTTGTCCGGACTAGGCACCGGGGAGCTGTTTTTT.

In regard to this clonotype: The junction does not match germline at one end; this may be a read error. The V call is TRBV2, the J call TRBJ2-1, with a tentative D call TRBD1 (6 bases). The CDR3 extends over 10 amino acids. Looked up from germline, CDR1 is SNHLY and CDR2 is FYNNEI. The CDR3 DNA follows: TGTGCCAGCACCGCCGGGACACCGAGCTTC. Translating it yields CASTAGTPSF. The full variable domain, in which reference TRBV2 and TRBJ2-1 provide the parts outside the CDR3, is EPEVTQTPSHQVTQMGQEVILRCVPISNHLYFYWYRQILGQKVEFLVSFYNNEISEKSEIFDDQFSVERPDGSNFTLKIRSTKLEDSAMYFCASTAGTPSFGPGTRLTVL.

The table lists this clonotype with a few counts. This chain uses TRBV7-9 with TRBJ2-7, with D uncertain. V lost 1 base to trimming and J lost 4 bases, with 11 bases between them. The CDR3 spans 14 residues. Germline V gene lookup returns CDR1 SEHNR and CDR2 FQNEAQ (reference sequence). This chain's CDR3 is CASSLDPLGYEQYF. Written as DNA, the CDR3 is TGTGCCAGCAGCTTAGATCCCCTTGGTTACGAGCAGTACTTC.